The 12 T cell receptor beta chains given below trace back to one sample, sequenced in a study of cytomegalovirus exposure and HLA in healthy donors. 13 Jbeta primers and 60 Vbeta primers were used for the PCR. Some clones are missing from TCRdb's copy, which holds only in-frame ones; the method was immunoSEQ multiplex PCR. The sample contains nearly 110,000 clones, roughly 82% of which appear only once. Sequences were obtained from PBMCs. Every receptor here comes from a man between 25 and 39 years old in good health and CMV-seropositive.

The chain combines TRBV4-1 with TRBJ1-4; D may be TRBD1 (5 bases). The CDR3 sequence is 15 residues long. In germline, CDR1 is MGHRA, CDR2 YSYEKL. Trimming shortened V by 0 bases and J by 5 bases, and 10 bases separated the two germline ends. For the CDR3, the DNA is TGCGCCAGCAGCCAAGAATTTGCAGGGAATGAAAAACTGTTTTTT. Protein sequence: CASSQEFAGNEKLFF.

The gene calls are TRBV18 and TRBJ2-7, with D maybe TRBD1 (6 bases). Germline V gene data show CDR1 as KGHSH and CDR2 as LQKENI. CDR3 size: 13 residues. The V end was cut by 0 bases, the J end by 6 bases, with 9 bases between. CDR3 nucleotide sequence: TGTGCCAGCTCACCACCGGGGGCGTCCGAGCAGTACTTC. As protein: CASSPPGASEQYF.

With regard to this clone: The junction and the germline gene differ at one end; a read error may be behind it. The V and J genes are TRBV4-2 and TRBJ2-4; TRBD1 is a possible D gene (6 bases). Germline lookup yields CDR1 LGHNA and CDR2 YNFKEQ. This CDR3 has 15 amino acids. CDR3 amino acids: CASSQQGLAKNSQYF. CDR3 coding DNA: TGTGCCAGCAGCCAACAGGGGTTAGCCAAAAACAGTCAGTACTTC.

This chain joins TRBV30 and TRBJ1-1; 7 bases fit TRBD1. The CDR3 is 16 amino acids. Germline CDR1 and CDR2: GTSNPN and SVGIG (reference sequence). V lost 5 bases and J lost 4; bases outside the gene matches: 16. DNA of the CDR3: TGTGCCTGGCGGCCACTAAAACGACAGGGAGGCACTGAAGCTTTCTTT. This sequence encodes CAWRPLKRQGGTEAFF.

This chain uses TRBV13 with TRBJ1-1, with D uncertain. V lost 5 bases and J lost 7, with 17 bases in between. The V gene's germline CDR1 is PRHDT and CDR2 FYEKMQ (reference sequence). The CDR3 is made up of 14 amino acids. CDR3 in DNA: TGTGCCAGCAGCCCGGCGGGGAGAACGCTTGAAGCTTTCTTT. Its protein is CASSPAGRTLEAFF.

The V gene is TRBV10-3, the J gene TRBJ1-1; D call uncertain. V lost 6 bases and J lost 3, with 11 bases in between. The CDR3 is made up of 13 amino acids. Germline-derived CDR1 and CDR2 are ENHRY and SYGVKD. The CDR3 protein is CAISLPEYTEAFF. The CDR3 DNA sequence: TGTGCCATCAGCCTACCTGAATACACTGAAGCTTTCTTT.

The chain links TRBV5-1 to TRBJ2-1; 8 bases align to TRBD2. The CDR3 length is 16 residues. The V segment lost 0 bases and the J segment 8 bases; nucleotides outside the gene matches: 10. Per germline, CDR1 SGHRS and CDR2 YFSETQ. The CDR3 region is CASSLGVAGPYYEQFF. As DNA, the CDR3 is TGCGCCAGCAGCTTGGGGGTAGCGGGGCCTTACTATGAGCAGTTCTTC.

The V call is TRBV4-1, the J call TRBJ2-5, with 9 nucleotides matching TRBD2. Germline CDR1 MGHRA, CDR2 YSYEKL. The CDR3 runs to 15 residues. J lost 5 bases, V lost 1 base, and 5 bases had no gene match. This CDR3 is CASSQVRGGLETQYF. CDR3 sequence (DNA): TGCGCCAGCAGCCAAGTGCGGGGGGGCTTGGAGACCCAGTACTTC.

This clone was seen only once. The chain employs TRBV19 and TRBJ2-3, with D uncertain. Germline V gene sequence: CDR1 LNHDA, CDR2 SQIVND (reference sequence). Trimming left V 6 bases short and J 6 bases short, with 13 bases between. This CDR3 is 13 amino acids long. The chain's CDR3 is CASSTEWADTQYF. The CDR3 region has the DNA TGTGCCAGTAGCACAGAATGGGCGGATACGCAGTATTTT.

This clone was seen a few times. V gene TRBV10-3 combines with J gene TRBJ2-5, with 7 bases identical to TRBD2. V trimming: 5 bases; J trimming: 5 bases; junction bases outside the gene matches: 2. This CDR3 comprises 12 residues. CDR1 ENHRY and CDR2 SYGVKD come from the germline V gene. CDR3 sequence (DNA): TGTGCCATCAGTAGCGGGGAGGAGACCCAGTACTTC. It encodes CAISSGEETQYF.

The rearrangement links TRBV4-2 to TRBJ1-2; tentatively, D is TRBD1 (6 bases). Germline assignment: CDR1 LGHNA and CDR2 YNFKEQ. CDR3 size: 17 residues. Trimming shortened V by 3 bases and J by 2 bases, and 19 bases separated the two germline ends. CDR3 loop: CASSQVGVTGSNYGYTF. CDR3 coding DNA: TGTGCCAGCAGCCAGGTCGGGGTGACAGGAAGCAACTATGGCTACACCTTC.

This clone was seen once. The chain combines TRBV9 with TRBJ2-7; D might be TRBD1 (5 bases). Germline lookup yields CDR1 SGDLS and CDR2 YYNGEE. The CDR3 covers 14 residues. The V gene lost 0 bases and the J gene lost 2 bases, with 9 bases spanning the gap. DNA of the CDR3: TGTGCCAGCAGCGTAGAGGACAACCCCTACGAGCAGTACTTC. Protein: CASSVEDNPYEQYF.